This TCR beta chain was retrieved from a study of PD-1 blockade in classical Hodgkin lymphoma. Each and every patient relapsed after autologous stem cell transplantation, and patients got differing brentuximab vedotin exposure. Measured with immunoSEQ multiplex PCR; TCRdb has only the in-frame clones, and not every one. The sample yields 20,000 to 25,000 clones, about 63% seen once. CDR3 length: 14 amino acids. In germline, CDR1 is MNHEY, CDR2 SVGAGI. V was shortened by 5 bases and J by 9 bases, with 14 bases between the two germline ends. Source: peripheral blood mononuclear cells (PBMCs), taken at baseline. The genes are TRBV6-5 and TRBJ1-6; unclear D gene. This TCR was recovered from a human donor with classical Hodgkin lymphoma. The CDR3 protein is CASSPDMSGSPLHF. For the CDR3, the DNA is TGTGCCAGCAGTCCAGACATGTCGGGTTCACCCCTCCACTTT.